Shown below are 22 T cell receptor beta chains from a single sample sequenced in a study of regulatory T cells in long-lasting Graves disease (dated by TCRdb to the early 2020s). Library generation was performed with multiplex PCR. Sequencing took place on an Illumina HiSeq 4000. TCR beta libraries were built with iRepertoire HTBI primers and Arm-PCR amplification of CDR3 regions. TCRdb handled the public reads itself, with Q25 trimming in fastp and clone calling in MiXCR, and kept productive beta chains. Rows matching on CDR3 protein sequence are summarized as one entry with the most common DNA and genes. The sample data list around 500,000 distinct CDR3 sequences, and around 12% of these were observed just once. Roughly 9.3% of the sample is taken by the ten largest. The time point tag for this specimen amounts to: newly diagnosed GD, antithyroid drugs for less than 3 months. For both TCR sequencing and RNA sequencing, RNA was extracted from PBMCs using TRIzol.

These data also formed part of another study, on T cells in Graves' hyperthyroidism and ophthalmopathy.

The material sequenced was peripheral blood mononuclear cells (PBMCs), taken at new diagnosis, from a patient treated with antithyroid drugs. These receptors all stem from a woman aged 25-40 years with Graves disease. Donor details come from another sample of the same person, matched by shared clones.

There are a few counts of this clonotype. V usage is TRBV19 and J usage is TRBJ1-1; D is unresolved. Germline V lookup: CDR1 LNHDA, CDR2 SQIVND (reference sequence). CDR3 length equals 15 residues. Trimming took 2 bases from V and 0 from J, leaving 10 bases between them. This CDR3 is CASSISGDMNTEAFF. The CDR3 DNA follows: TGTGCCAGTAGTATATCCGGGGATATGAACACTGAAGCTTTCTTT.

This clonotype was seen ten or more times. This chain joins TRBV12-3 or TRBV12-4 and TRBJ2-5; D remains ambiguous. The CDR3 length is 13 residues. V dropped 3 bases and J dropped 1 base, with 6 bases sitting between them. The chain's CDR3 is CASSLVVQETQYF. The CDR3 DNA sequence: TGTGCCAGCAGTTTGGTGGTCCAAGAGACCCAGTACTTC.

This clonotype showed up just a few times. V usage is TRBV9 and J usage is TRBJ1-4; D unresolved. The CDR3 loop spans 16 amino acids. V lost 4 bases, J lost 5 bases, and 18 bases lay in between. CDR1 and CDR2 (germline): SGDLS, YYNGEE. CDR3: CASSPLDGVTNEKLFF. Written as DNA, the CDR3 is TGTGCCAGCAGCCCCCTAGACGGGGTAACCAATGAAAAACTGTTTTTT.

This chain joins TRBV20-1 and TRBJ2-3, with TRBD1 identical over 11 bases. The end of the DNA aligns better with TRBJ2-5, so the J call may be wrong. This CDR3 comprises 14 residues. Per the germline V gene, CDR1 is DFQATT and CDR2 is SNEGSKA (reference sequence). CDR3 sequence: CSAWTGGIGETQYF. CDR3 in DNA: TGCAGTGCTTGGACAGGGGGCATCGGGGAGACCCAGTACTTC.

This clonotype has ten or more counts. V is TRBV20-1 and J is TRBJ2-5, with D possibly matching TRBD2 (6 bases). The germline gives CDR1 DFQATT, CDR2 SNEGSKA (reference sequence). Trimming took off 6 bases at V and 4 bases at J, with 18 bases between the two ends. The CDR3 has 14 residues. The CDR3 DNA is TGCAGTGCCCCAGGACTGGGGGGAGGAGAGACCCAGTACTTC. Translated, it gives CSAPGLGGGETQYF.

This clonotype was detected many times. The J gene is TRBJ2-7, the V gene TRBV9; either TRBD1 or TRBD2 may supply D (5 bases each). V was cut by 0 bases and J by 2 bases, with 12 bases left in between. The CDR3 is 15 amino acids. The V gene's germline CDR1 is SGDLS and CDR2 YYNGEE. In nucleotides, the CDR3 is TGTGCCAGCAGCGTAGGGGACCTCCTCCCCTACGAGCAGTACTTC. Amino acids: CASSVGDLLPYEQYF.

In this sample, this clonotype turned up many times. The chain carries TRBV19 and TRBJ2-2; 8 bases are a match to TRBD1. The CDR3 covers 15 residues. V trimming: 3 bases; J trimming: 6 bases; junction bases outside the gene matches: 6. Germline CDR1 is LNHDA and CDR2 is SQIVND (reference sequence). This CDR3 is CASSIAQGASGELFF. The CDR3 DNA reads as TGTGCCAGTAGTATTGCCCAGGGGGCGTCCGGGGAGCTGTTTTTT.

This clonotype has a count of ten or more. The gene calls are TRBV9 and TRBJ2-7; D not certain. CDR1 and CDR2 (germline): SGDLS, YYNGEE. The V end was cut by 3 bases, the J end by 3 bases, with 13 bases between. This CDR3 is 14 amino acids long. The CDR3 DNA reads TGTGCCAGCAGCGCTCGACCAACAAACTACGAGCAGTACTTC. It specifies CASSARPTNYEQYF.

In this sample, this clonotype turned up once. A much larger clone lies one base from this, so it may be a read error. The gene calls are TRBV10-3 and TRBJ2-3, with 9 bases fitting TRBD2. CDR1 and CDR2 (germline): ENHRY, SYGVKD. This CDR3 has 15 residues. The DNA for the CDR3 is TGTGCCAACAGTAAGACTAGCGGATACACAGATACGCAGTATTTT. Residues: CANSKTSGYTDTQYF.

As for this clonotype: A read error may be the cause here, since a much bigger clone is one base away. No conserved phenylalanine or tryptophan is present at the end of the CDR3, so a read error is the likely explanation. The chain uses TRBV7-9 and TRBJ1-2, with D unresolved. The germline V and J ends were trimmed by 3 bases and 3 bases, with 2 bases remaining between them. The CDR3 contains 11 residues. Germline assignment: CDR1 SEHNR and CDR2 FQNEAQ (reference sequence). CDR3: CASSFDYGYTL. In nucleotides, the CDR3 is TGTGCCAGCAGCTTCGACTATGGCTACACCCTC.

V is TRBV9 and J is TRBJ2-2; no clear D. The V gene's germline CDR1 is SGDLS and CDR2 YYNGEE. Trimming pared 1 base from V and 1 base from J, leaving 8 bases between. This CDR3 has 15 residues. In DNA, the CDR3 is TGTGCCAGCAGCGTACGTCAGGTGAACACCGGGGAGCTGTTTTTT. Translated: CASSVRQVNTGELFF. Full variable domain (rest looked up from reference TRBV9 and TRBJ2-2): DSGVTQTPKHLITATGQRVTLRCSPRSGDLSVYWYQQSLDQGLQFLIQYYNGEERAKGNILERFSAQQFPDLHSELNLSSLELGDSALYFCASSVRQVNTGELFFGEGSRLTVL.

The V call is TRBV5-1, the J call TRBJ2-1; possibly TRBD1 or TRBD2 for D (5 bases each). The CDR3 is 14 amino acids. The V and J ends lost 2 bases and 4 bases respectively, with 10 bases between them. CDR1 SGHRS and CDR2 YFSETQ come from the germline V gene. The CDR3 DNA reads TGCGCCAGCAGCTTCTCGGGGCAATACAATGAGCAGTTCTTC. This encodes CASSFSGQYNEQFF.

This clonotype was recorded many times. The chain has TRBV30 and TRBJ1-2, with no clear D. The CDR3 has 10 residues. V lost 7 bases to trimming and J lost 8 bases, with 11 bases between them. Germline CDR1 reads GTSNPN; CDR2 reads SVGIG (reference sequence). CDR3 nucleotides: TGTGCCTTCTACTATGAGGGCTACACCTTC. It specifies CAFYYEGYTF.

The chain combines TRBV10-1 with TRBJ2-1; D possibly uses TRBD1 or TRBD2 (5 bases each). CDR3 length equals 12 residues. Looked up from germline, CDR1 is WNHNN and CDR2 is SYGVQD (reference sequence). V was trimmed by 4 bases and J by 10 bases, leaving 11 bases between them. The CDR3 region is CASSAGAGEQFF. CDR3 sequence (DNA): TGCGCCAGCAGTGCCGGGGCTGGAGAGCAGTTCTTC.

This clonotype was recorded many times. This sequence joins TRBV9 and TRBJ1-2, with D tentatively TRBD1 (5 bases). Trimming left V 2 bases short and J 8 bases short, with 10 bases between. In germline, CDR1 is SGDLS, CDR2 YYNGEE. This CDR3 contains 12 residues. The chain's CDR3 is CASSVGGSGYTF. CDR3 DNA sequence: TGTGCCAGCAGCGTGGGGGGGAGCGGCTACACCTTC.

This clonotype was detected many times. The rearrangement joins TRBV6-1 to TRBJ2-7, with 7 bases that match TRBD1. Germline CDR1 MNHNS, CDR2 SASEGT. CDR3 size: 13 residues. The J segment lost 3 bases and the V segment lost 8 bases, leaving 7 bases of the junction unmatched. Written as DNA, the CDR3 is TGTGCCAGCCGCCGGGACAGTCTCTACGAGCAGTACTTC. Translating it yields CASRRDSLYEQYF.

This clonotype was observed many times. The chain is built from TRBV3-1 and TRBJ2-2; D uncertain. Germline V gene lookup returns CDR1 LGHDT and CDR2 YNNKEL (reference sequence). There are 12 residues in the CDR3. Trimming pared 6 bases from V and 7 bases from J, leaving 9 bases between. The CDR3: CASRQPYGELFF. The CDR3 nucleotides read TGTGCCAGCAGACAACCTTACGGGGAGCTGTTTTTT. The full variable domain, in which reference TRBV3-1 and TRBJ2-2 provide the parts outside the CDR3, is DTAVSQTPKYLVTQMGNDKSIKCEQNLGHDTMYWYKQDSKKFLKIMFSYNNKELIINETVPNRFSPKSPDKAHLNLHINSLELGDSAVYFCASRQPYGELFFGEGSRLTVL.

This clonotype was counted between two and nine times. This sequence joins TRBV20-1 and TRBJ1-1; D is unresolved. V was pared by 3 bases and J by 0 bases, with 8 bases between. This CDR3 spans 13 amino acids. Germline CDR1 and CDR2: DFQATT and SNEGSKA (reference sequence). CDR3 in amino acids: CSARVGVNTEAFF. DNA for the CDR3: TGCAGTGCTAGGGTCGGTGTGAACACTGAAGCTTTCTTT.

This clonotype was seen ten or more times. The rearrangement uses TRBV28 and TRBJ2-5, with D unclear. Germline lookup yields CDR1 MDHEN and CDR2 SYDVKM. The CDR3 contains 16 residues. V was shortened by 3 bases and J by 2 bases, with 16 bases between the two germline ends. The CDR3 is CASSFHPRIGQETQYF. CDR3 bases: TGTGCCAGCAGTTTCCATCCTCGTATAGGGCAAGAGACCCAGTACTTC.

In its sample, this clonotype was seen a few times. The gene calls are TRBV29-1 and TRBJ1-2, with D maybe TRBD1 (5 bases). V was trimmed by 4 bases and J by 0 bases, leaving 15 bases between them. This CDR3 is 15 amino acids long. Looked up from germline, CDR1 is SQVTM and CDR2 is ANQGSEA. The CDR3 sequence is CSVVHIGGPNYGYTF. The CDR3 DNA reads as TGCAGCGTTGTACACATTGGGGGTCCTAACTATGGCTACACCTTC.

This clonotype was found many times. The chain employs TRBV27 and TRBJ1-1; the D gene is possibly TRBD1 (6 bases). This CDR3 has 14 residues. Germline V gene lookup returns CDR1 MNHEY and CDR2 SMNVEV (reference sequence). The ends were cut back, 5 bases at V and 3 bases at J, with 13 bases in the middle. This CDR3 reads CASSPTQGYTEAFF. CDR3 bases: TGTGCCAGCAGTCCCACACAGGGTTACACTGAAGCTTTCTTT.

This clonotype was seen many times. The chain links TRBV18 to TRBJ2-7; TRBD1 is a possible D gene (6 bases). CDR3 length: 12 residues. Between the trimmed V and J ends, which lost 5 bases and 7 bases, there was a span of 12 bases. CDR1 is KGHSH and CDR2 is LQKENI in the germline V gene. The CDR3 is CASSAQGEEQYF. In nucleotides, the CDR3 is TGTGCCAGCTCAGCACAGGGTGAAGAGCAGTACTTC.